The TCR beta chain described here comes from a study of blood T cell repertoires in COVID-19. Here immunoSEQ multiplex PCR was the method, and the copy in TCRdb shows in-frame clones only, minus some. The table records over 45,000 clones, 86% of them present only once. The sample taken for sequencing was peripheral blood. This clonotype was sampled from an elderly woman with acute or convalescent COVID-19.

Here the CDR3 reads CASRQAYTEAFF. Written as DNA, the CDR3 is TGTGCCAGCCGACAGGCCTACACTGAAGCTTTCTTT. J is TRBJ1-1 and V is TRBV6-5; D is possibly TRBD1 (6 bases). From germline, CDR1 is MNHEY and CDR2 SVGAGI. The CDR3 covers 12 residues. V was cut by 8 bases and J by 3 bases, with 10 bases left in between.